The sequence of this T cell receptor (beta chain) was determined in a study of cytomegalovirus exposure and HLA in healthy donors. This CDR3 is built from 15 residues. J was trimmed by 3 bases and V by 3 bases; bases with no gene match: 7. Germline-derived CDR1 and CDR2 are KGHSH and LQKENI. Regarding the study as a whole: One later analysis, an examination of the 120 or so validation repertoires, found that first-cohort TCR clusters tended to co-occur in them. While the bulk of TCR sequences proved rare, some public TCRs turned up in many donors.

Separate from the 666-subject first cohort was the approximately 110-subject validation cohort, to which the donors belonged. This clone is a singleton in its sample. The antigen remains undetermined. TCRdb's copy holds only in-frame clones and misses some; the assay was immunoSEQ multiplex PCR. The sample holds some 200,000 clones; 65% to 90% are singletons and the top ten take 13%. The sample comprised PBMCs. This chain joins TRBV18 and TRBJ2-7; TRBD1 matches 8 bases. This TCR came from a woman between 25 and 40 years old in good health and CMV-seropositive. The DNA for the CDR3 is TGTGCCAGCTCACCGAACAGGGGGTTGAGCTACGAGCAGTACTTC. This codes for CASSPNRGLSYEQYF.